This T cell receptor (beta chain) comes out of a study of T cells in Graves' hyperthyroidism and ophthalmopathy. RNA transcripts served as the template for amplifying TCR beta CDR3 regions. The study used the HTBI primer set for a first-round RT-PCR of the TCR CDR3. From the multiplex PCR reads, TCRdb called clonotypes with MiXCR, one entry per CDR3 protein. The sample includes around 350,000 distinct CDR3 sequences, approximately 25% seen only once; the top ten take 73%. Regarding the study as a whole: Most thyroid clonotypes expanded above 0.001 appeared in blood too.

This clonotype has just a few counts. Antigen specificity is unknown. Germline loops: CDR1 SGHVS, CDR2 FQNEAQ. The germline V and J ends were trimmed by 1 base and 5 bases, with 23 bases remaining between them. The CDR3 spans 18 residues. The V and J genes are TRBV7-8 and TRBJ1-1; tentative D call: TRBD1 (6 bases). Source material: blood. This clonotype was obtained from a man aged 45-65 years with Graves' hyperthyroidism. CDR3 protein: CASSLEGGVGGIGTEAFF. The CDR3 nucleotides are TGTGCCAGCAGCTTAGAAGGGGGTGTCGGAGGGATCGGGACTGAAGCTTTCTTT.